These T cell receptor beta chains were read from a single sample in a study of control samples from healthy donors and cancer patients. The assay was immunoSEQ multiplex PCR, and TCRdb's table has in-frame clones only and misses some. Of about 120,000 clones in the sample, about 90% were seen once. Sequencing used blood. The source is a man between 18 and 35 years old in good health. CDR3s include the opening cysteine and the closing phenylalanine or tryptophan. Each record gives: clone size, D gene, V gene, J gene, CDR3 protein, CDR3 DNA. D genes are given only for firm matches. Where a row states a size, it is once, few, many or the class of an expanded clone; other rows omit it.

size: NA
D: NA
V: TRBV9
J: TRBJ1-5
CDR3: CASSADSWSNQPQHF
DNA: TGTGCCAGCAGCGCGGACAGCTGGAGCAATCAGCCCCAGCATTTT

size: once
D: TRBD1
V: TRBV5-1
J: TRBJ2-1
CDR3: CASSPGQGSYNEQFF
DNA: TGCGCCAGCTCCCCAGGACAGGGATCCTACAATGAGCAGTTCTTC

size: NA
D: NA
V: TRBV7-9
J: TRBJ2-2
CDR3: CASRRENTGELFF
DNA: TGTGCCAGCAGAAGGGAGAACACCGGGGAGCTGTTTTTT

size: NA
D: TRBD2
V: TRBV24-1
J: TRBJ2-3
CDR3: CATSDPLSAGGADTQYF
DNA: TGTGCCACCAGTGATCCACTCTCGGCGGGAGGAGCAGATACGCAGTATTTT

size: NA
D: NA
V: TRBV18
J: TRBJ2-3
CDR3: CASSPLILGLSTDTQYF
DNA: TGTGCCAGCTCACCACTAATTTTGGGACTGAGCACAGATACGCAGTATTTT

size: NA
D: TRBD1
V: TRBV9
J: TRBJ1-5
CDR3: CASSVGTGVSQPQHF
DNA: TGTGCCAGCAGCGTAGGGACAGGGGTCAGTCAGCCCCAGCATTTT

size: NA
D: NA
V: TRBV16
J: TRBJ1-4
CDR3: CASSQSNYEKLFF
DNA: TGTGCCAGCAGCCAATCTAATTATGAAAAACTGTTTTTT

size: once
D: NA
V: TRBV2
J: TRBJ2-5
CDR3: CASRKEASVETQYF
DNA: TGTGCCAGCAGAAAAGAGGCTAGCGTAGAGACCCAGTACTTC

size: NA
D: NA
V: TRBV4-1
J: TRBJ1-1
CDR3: CASRSQVLNTEAFF
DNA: TGCGCCAGCAGGTCACAGGTTTTGAACACTGAAGCTTTCTTT

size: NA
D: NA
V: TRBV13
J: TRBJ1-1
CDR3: CASSSDVGGGTEAFF
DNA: TGTGCCAGCAGCTCCGATGTGGGAGGAGGCACTGAAGCTTTCTTT

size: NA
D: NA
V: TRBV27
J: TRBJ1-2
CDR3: CASSLSERDNYNYGYTF
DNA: TGTGCCAGCAGTTTATCCGAGCGGGACAACTATAACTATGGCTACACCTTC

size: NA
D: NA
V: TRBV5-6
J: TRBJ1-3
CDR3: CASSSVGPSAGTIYF
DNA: TGTGCCAGCAGCTCGGTAGGGCCTTCCGCCGGGACCATATATTTT

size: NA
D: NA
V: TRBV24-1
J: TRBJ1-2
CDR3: CATSDPDRNYGYTF
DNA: TGTGCCACCAGTGATCCGGACAGAAACTATGGCTACACCTTC

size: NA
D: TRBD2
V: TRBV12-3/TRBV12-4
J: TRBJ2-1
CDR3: CASSRGGNEQFF
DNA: TGTGCCAGCAGCCGCGGGGGCAATGAGCAGTTCTTC

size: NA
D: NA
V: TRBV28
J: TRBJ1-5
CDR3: CASSPGSSQPQHF
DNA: TGTGCCAGCAGTCCCGGGTCTTCTCAGCCCCAGCATTTT

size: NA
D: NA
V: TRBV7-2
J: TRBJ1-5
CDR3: CASSSTGGNGQPQHF
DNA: TGTGCCAGCAGCTCAACGGGGGGCAATGGTCAGCCCCAGCATTTT

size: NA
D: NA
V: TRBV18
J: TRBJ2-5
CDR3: CASSDPGGTYQETQYF
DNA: TGTGCCAGCTCGGATCCCGGAGGAACGTACCAAGAGACCCAGTACTTC

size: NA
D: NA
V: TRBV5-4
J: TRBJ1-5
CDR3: CASSFGTSSNQPQHF
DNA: TGTGCCAGCAGCTTCGGCACGAGTAGCAATCAGCCCCAGCATTTT

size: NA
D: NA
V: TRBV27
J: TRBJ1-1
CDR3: CASSFITGTRGTEAFF
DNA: TGTGCCAGCAGTTTCATCACCGGGACACGGGGGACTGAAGCTTTCTTT

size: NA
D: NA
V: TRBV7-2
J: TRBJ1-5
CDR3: CASSYVRSNQPQHF
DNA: TGTGCCAGCAGCTACGTACGTAGCAATCAGCCCCAGCATTTT

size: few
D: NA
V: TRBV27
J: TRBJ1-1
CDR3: CASSPLPGQAMNTEAFF
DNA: TGTGCCAGCAGTCCCCTCCCGGGGCAGGCTATGAACACTGAAGCTTTCTTT

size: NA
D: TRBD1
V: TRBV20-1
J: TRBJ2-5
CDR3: CSASPPRQGATFGETQYF
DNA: TGCAGTGCTAGTCCCCCGAGACAGGGGGCAACATTTGGGGAGACCCAGTACTTC

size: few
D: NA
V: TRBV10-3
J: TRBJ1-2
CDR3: CAISDRGEGYGYTF
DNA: TGTGCCATCAGTGACCGGGGGGAGGGGTATGGCTACACCTTC

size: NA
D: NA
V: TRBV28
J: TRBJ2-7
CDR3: CASTRSAYEQYF
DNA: TGTGCCAGCACCAGAAGTGCCTACGAGCAGTACTTC

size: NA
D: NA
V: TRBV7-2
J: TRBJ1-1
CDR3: CASSLAGTYTEAFF
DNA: TGTGCCAGCAGCTTGGCAGGGACGTACACTGAAGCTTTCTTT

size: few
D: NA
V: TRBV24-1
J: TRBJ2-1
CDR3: CATSEAGPSSYNEQFF
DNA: TGTGCCACCAGTGAGGCTGGACCAAGCTCCTACAATGAGCAGTTCTTC

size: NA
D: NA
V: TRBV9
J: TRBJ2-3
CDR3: CASSSGDTQYF
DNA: TGTGCCAGCAGTTCGGGGGATACGCAGTATTTT

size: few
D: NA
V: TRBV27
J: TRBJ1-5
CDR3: CASRSIRVNQPQHF
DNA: TGTGCCAGCAGATCAATTCGGGTCAATCAGCCCCAGCATTTT

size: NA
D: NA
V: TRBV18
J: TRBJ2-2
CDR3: CASSPSRNTGELFF
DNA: TGTGCCAGCTCACCTAGCAGGAACACCGGGGAGCTGTTTTTT

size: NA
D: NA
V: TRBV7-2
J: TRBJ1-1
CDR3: CASSLSPVMNTEAFF
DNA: TGTGCCAGCAGCTTATCCCCGGTCATGAACACTGAAGCTTTCTTT

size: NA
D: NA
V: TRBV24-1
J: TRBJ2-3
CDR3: CATSDPTRLTDTQYF
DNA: TGTGCCACCAGTGACCCGACAAGGTTGACAGATACGCAGTATTTT

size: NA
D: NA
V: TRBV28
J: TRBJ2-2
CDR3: CASSQGNNWELFF
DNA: TGTGCCAGCTCACAGGGAAACAACTGGGAGCTGTTTTTT

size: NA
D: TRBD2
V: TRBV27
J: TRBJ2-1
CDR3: CASSTREGRSEQFF
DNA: TGTGCCAGCAGTACGAGGGAGGGCAGGAGTGAGCAGTTCTTC

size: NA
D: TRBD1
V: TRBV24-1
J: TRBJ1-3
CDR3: CATSSGDRGSSGNTIYF
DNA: TGTGCCACCAGTTCAGGAGACAGGGGAAGCTCTGGAAACACCATATATTTT

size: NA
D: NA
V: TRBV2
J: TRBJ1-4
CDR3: CASSEAGPWGTNEKLFF
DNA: TGTGCCAGCAGTGAAGCAGGACCTTGGGGAACTAATGAAAAACTGTTTTTT

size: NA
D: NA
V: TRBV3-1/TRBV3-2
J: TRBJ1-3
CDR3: CASSQAPSAGNTIYF
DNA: TGTGCCAGCAGCCAAGCCCCTAGCGCCGGAAACACCATATATTTT

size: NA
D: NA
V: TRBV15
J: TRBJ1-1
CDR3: CATSLNQGAAFF
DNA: TGTGCCACCAGCCTTAACCAGGGTGCGGCTTTCTTT

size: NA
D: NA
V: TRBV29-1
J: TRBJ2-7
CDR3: CSYLLGNEQYF
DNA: TGCAGCTACCTCTTGGGCAACGAGCAGTACTTC

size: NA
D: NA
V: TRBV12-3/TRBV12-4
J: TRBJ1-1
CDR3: CASSLAGRTEAFF
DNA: TGTGCCAGCAGTTTGGCAGGGCGCACTGAAGCTTTCTTT

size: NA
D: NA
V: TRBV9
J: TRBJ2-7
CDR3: CASSPGGEGARYEQYF
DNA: TGTGCCAGCAGCCCAGGGGGGGAGGGCGCCCGCTACGAGCAGTACTTC

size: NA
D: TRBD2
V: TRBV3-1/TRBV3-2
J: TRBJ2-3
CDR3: CASSQEGTRGNTDTQYF
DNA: TGTGCCAGCAGCCAAGAGGGGACTAGGGGGAACACAGATACGCAGTATTTT

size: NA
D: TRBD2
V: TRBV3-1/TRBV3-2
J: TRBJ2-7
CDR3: CASSQGREPCYF
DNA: TGTGCCAGCAGCCAGGGGCGGGAGCCATGTTACTTC

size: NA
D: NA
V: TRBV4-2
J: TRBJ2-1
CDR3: CASSQVGLDEQFF
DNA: TGTGCCAGCAGCCAAGTCGGCCTTGATGAGCAGTTCTTC

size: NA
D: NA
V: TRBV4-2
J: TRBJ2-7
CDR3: CASSQGSAWTAYEQYF
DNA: TGTGCCAGCAGCCAAGGGTCAGCTTGGACTGCCTACGAGCAGTACTTC

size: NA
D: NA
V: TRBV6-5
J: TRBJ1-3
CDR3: CASSYDSSGNTIYF
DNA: TGTGCCAGCAGTTACGACAGCTCTGGAAACACCATATATTTT

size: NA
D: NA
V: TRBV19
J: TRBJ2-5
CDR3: CASRLGAGPQETQYF
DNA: TGTGCCAGTAGATTGGGGGCGGGCCCCCAAGAGACCCAGTACTTC

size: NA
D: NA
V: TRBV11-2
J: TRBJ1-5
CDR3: CASSLGSGSNQPQHF
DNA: TGTGCCAGCAGCTTAGGGTCTGGGAGCAATCAGCCCCAGCATTTT